The present T cell receptor beta chain was sequenced within a study of long-term antiretroviral therapy in people with HIV. Background on the study: By about a decade, the earliest samples predate the 2015 immediate-ART recommendation.

A remark on this clone: Its antigen is currently unknown.

Samples were assayed with immunoSEQ v3.0 at survey level. A per-sample goal of about 35,000-55,000 T-cell genomes was targeted by sequencing. Generated by immunoSEQ multiplex PCR, the TCRdb table keeps only in-frame clones and is missing some. The table includes around 2,700 clones, about four fifths detected once. V gave up 5 bases and J gave up 9 bases, with 11 bases separating them. The CDR3 is made up of 12 amino acids. Per germline, CDR1 LNHDA and CDR2 SQIVND (reference sequence). Study-level results: Gathering of blood took place between about 2003 and 2017, possibly under older ART regimens.

The sequences come from unsorted PBMCs, collected 0.4 years before starting antiretroviral therapy. The TCR originated in a woman in her 40s with HIV. The V gene is TRBV19, the J gene TRBJ1-3; no firm D call. CDR3 sequence reads: CASSVTASTIYF. The DNA of the CDR3 is TGTGCCAGTAGTGTGACCGCGTCCACCATATATTTT.